This TCR beta chain was identified during a study of CD4+ T cells in melanoma. CDR1 is ENHRY, CDR2 SYGVKD, per germline. CDR3 length equals 13 residues. V lost 4 bases, J lost 3 bases, and 3 bases stayed unmatched. Some clones are missing from TCRdb's copy, which holds only in-frame ones; the method was immunoSEQ multiplex PCR. The sample lists approximately 110,000 clones; roughly 90% were seen once. This clonotype was sampled from a human donor with melanoma. The sample comprised peripheral blood. The chain combines TRBV10-3 with TRBJ2-7, with 7 bases that match TRBD1. The CDR3 bases are TGTGCCATCAGTGTGGGGACAGACTACGAGCAGTACTTC. Its protein product is CAISVGTDYEQYF.